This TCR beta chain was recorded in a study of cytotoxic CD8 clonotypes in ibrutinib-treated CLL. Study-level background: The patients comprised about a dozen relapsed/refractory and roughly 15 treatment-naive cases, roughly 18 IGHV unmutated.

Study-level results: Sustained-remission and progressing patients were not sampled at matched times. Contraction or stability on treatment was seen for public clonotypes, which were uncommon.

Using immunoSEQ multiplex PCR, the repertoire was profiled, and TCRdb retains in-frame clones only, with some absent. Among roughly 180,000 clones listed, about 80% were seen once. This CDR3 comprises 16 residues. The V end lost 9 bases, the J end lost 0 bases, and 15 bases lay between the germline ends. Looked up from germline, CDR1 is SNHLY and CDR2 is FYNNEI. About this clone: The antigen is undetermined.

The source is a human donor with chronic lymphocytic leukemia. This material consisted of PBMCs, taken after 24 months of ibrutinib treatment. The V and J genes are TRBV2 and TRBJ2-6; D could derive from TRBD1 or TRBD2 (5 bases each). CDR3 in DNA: TGTGCCAGTTCCCGGGACGCCTCCTCTGGGGCCAACGTCCTGACTTTC. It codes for CASSRDASSGANVLTF.